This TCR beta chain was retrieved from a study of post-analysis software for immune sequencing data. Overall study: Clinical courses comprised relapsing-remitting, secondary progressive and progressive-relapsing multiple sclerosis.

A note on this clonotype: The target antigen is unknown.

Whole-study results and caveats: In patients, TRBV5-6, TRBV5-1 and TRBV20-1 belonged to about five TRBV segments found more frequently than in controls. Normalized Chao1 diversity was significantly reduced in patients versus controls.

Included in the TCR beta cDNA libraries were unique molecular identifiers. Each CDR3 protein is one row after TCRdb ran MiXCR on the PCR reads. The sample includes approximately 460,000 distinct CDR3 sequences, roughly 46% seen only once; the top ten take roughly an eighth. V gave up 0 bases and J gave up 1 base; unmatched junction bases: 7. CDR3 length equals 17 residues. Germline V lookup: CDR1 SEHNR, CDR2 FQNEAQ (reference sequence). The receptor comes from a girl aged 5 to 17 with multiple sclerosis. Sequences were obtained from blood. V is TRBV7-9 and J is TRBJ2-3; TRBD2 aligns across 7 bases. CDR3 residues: CASSLAQTSQGTDTQYF. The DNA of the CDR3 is TGTGCCAGCAGCTTAGCGCAGACTAGCCAGGGCACAGATACGCAGTATTTT.